This T cell receptor (beta chain) is drawn from a study of shared clonotypes between healthy human individuals. The CDR3 length is 16 residues. The V segment lost 4 bases and the J segment 7 bases; nucleotides outside the gene matches: 12. CDR1 is SGHRS and CDR2 is YFSETQ in the germline V gene. Sequencing was performed with immunoSEQ multiplex PCR; in TCRdb, only in-frame clones are kept and a portion is missing. In the table there are about 2.4 million clones, over 85% of which are singletons. Healthy HIV-negative adults without recent acute infections or vaccinations served as donors. Splitting of CD4+ cells produced CD45RA+ naive and CD45RA-negative memory subsets.

The sample comprised naive CD4+ T cells from PBMCs. Subset in this sample: CD45RA+ positively selected. The TCR comes from a man aged 18 to 35 in good health. Some clones in this sample may be carry-over from other donors' samples. V is TRBV5-1 and J is TRBJ2-1, with TRBD1 identical over 9 bases. CDR3 in amino acids: CASSASGTGSRNEQFF. CDR3 bases: TGCGCCAGCAGCGCCTCCGGGACAGGGAGCCGGAATGAGCAGTTCTTC. The full variable domain, with the rest looked up from reference TRBV5-1 and TRBJ2-1, is KAGVTQTPRYLIKTRGQQVTLSCSPISGHRSVSWYQQTPGQGLQFLFEYFSETQRNKGNFPGRFSGRQFSNSRSEMNVSTLELGDSALYLCASSASGTGSRNEQFFGPGTRLTVL.